These 8 T cell receptor beta chains were all obtained from the same sample, sequenced in a study of blood T cell repertoires in COVID-19. TCRdb's copy holds only in-frame clones and misses some; the assay was immunoSEQ multiplex PCR. This sample has around 99,000 clones, with approximately 79% found just once. Sequenced: peripheral blood. These receptors originate from an elderly woman with active or convalescent COVID-19.

The CDR3 is CASSPRLARTHEQFF. The DNA for the CDR3 is TGTGCCAGCAGCCCCCGACTAGCCCGGACCCATGAGCAGTTCTTC. The chain combines TRBV7-3 with TRBJ2-1; 7 bases are shared with TRBD2. This CDR3 has 15 residues. Germline CDR1 reads SGHTA; CDR2 reads FQGTGA. Losses at the gene ends were 5 bases for V and 8 bases for J; bases not matched to a gene: 12.

This rearrangement joins TRBV4-3 to TRBJ2-5; D is possibly TRBD1 (6 bases). The length of the CDR3 is 16 residues. Germline CDR1 reads LGHNA; CDR2 reads YSLEER. Trimming left V 0 bases short and J 2 bases short, with 13 bases between. CDR3 nucleotide sequence: TGCGCCAGCAGCCAAGAAATCGGGACAACGCAAGAGACCCAGTACTTC. It translates to CASSQEIGTTQETQYF.

The gene calls are TRBV11-3 and TRBJ2-1; tentatively, D is TRBD2 (5 bases). CDR1 is SGHNT and CDR2 is YENEEA in the germline V gene. V was cut by 2 bases and J by 4 bases, with 9 bases left in between. The CDR3 covers 14 residues. CDR3 amino acids: CASSLRTGYNEQFF. CDR3 DNA: TGTGCCAGCAGCTTACGGACGGGATACAATGAGCAGTTCTTC.

The CDR3 DNA follows: TGTGCCAGCAGTAGGGCGGGAGAAGTCGATACGCAGTATTTT. This translates into CASSRAGEVDTQYF. V is TRBV6-5 and J is TRBJ2-3, with 7 nucleotides matching TRBD2. Germline assignment: CDR1 MNHEY and CDR2 SVGAGI. V shed 5 bases, J shed 6 bases, and the junction held 8 bases outside the gene matches. CDR3 length: 14 residues.

J is TRBJ2-5 and V is TRBV29-1; 7 positions agree with TRBD1. V lost 7 bases and J lost 5; bases outside the gene matches: 7. The CDR3 is 12 amino acids. Germline loops: CDR1 SQVTM, CDR2 ANQGSEA. CDR3 nucleotides: TGCAGCGGGGCTGACAGGGACGAGACCCAGTACTTC. Amino acid sequence: CSGADRDETQYF.

Concerning this clone: The junction and the germline gene differ at one end; a read error may be behind it. V is TRBV5-1 and J is TRBJ1-1, with TRBD1 identical over 7 bases. Germline V gene data show CDR1 as SGHRS and CDR2 as YFSETQ. The CDR3 covers 13 residues. CDR3 protein: CASSFDRDTEAFF. CDR3 nucleotide sequence: TGTGCCAGCAGCTTCGACAGGGACACTGAAGCTTTCTTT. Supplemented by reference TRBV5-1 and TRBJ1-1, the full variable domain reads KAGVTQTPRYLIKTRGQQVTLSCSPISGHRSVSWYQQTPGQGLQFLFEYFSETQRNKGNFPGRFSGRQFSNSRSEMNVSTLELGDSALYLCASSFDRDTEAFFGQGTRLTVV.

The gene calls are TRBV19 and TRBJ2-2, with TRBD1 as a possible D gene (6 bases). Per the germline V gene, CDR1 is LNHDA and CDR2 is SQIVND (reference sequence). Trimming shortened V by 4 bases and J by 3 bases, and 12 bases separated the two germline ends. The CDR3 consists of 15 residues. The CDR3 nucleotides read TGTGCCAGTAGTACAGACAACAGGGACACCGGGGAGCTGTTTTTT. This sequence encodes CASSTDNRDTGELFF.

This clone has only one observation. The V and J genes are TRBV27 and TRBJ2-7; 8 bases line up with TRBD2. CDR3 length: 16 amino acids. Losses at the gene ends were 6 bases for V and 4 bases for J; bases not matched to a gene: 14. CDR1 MNHEY and CDR2 SMNVEV come from the germline V gene (reference sequence). The CDR3 nucleotides read TGTGCCAGCAGCTTCTCCTCCGGACTAGCATCTTACGAGCAGTACTTC. It encodes CASSFSSGLASYEQYF.